The 18 T cell receptor beta chains presented below share a single source sample, sequenced in a study of cytomegalovirus exposure and HLA in healthy donors. It was with 60 Vbeta and 13 Jbeta primers that the PCR ran. The table came from immunoSEQ multiplex PCR; TCRdb's copy has only in-frame clones and leaves some out. The table lists 150,000 to 200,000 clones, around 82% of them singletons. The sequencing input was PBMCs. The source of these receptors is a woman under 40 in good health and CMV-seropositive.

This clone was counted once. CDR3 in DNA: TGTGCCAGCAGTTCCAAGGGGGAGTGGGCAGATACGCAGTATTTT. It yields the protein CASSSKGEWADTQYF. J is TRBJ2-3 and V is TRBV27; tentative D call: TRBD1 (6 bases). Trimming pared 4 bases from V and 4 bases from J, leaving 15 bases between. The germline V gene has CDR1 MNHEY and CDR2 SMNVEV (reference sequence). The CDR3 runs to 15 residues.

This sequence joins TRBV6-5 and TRBJ2-7; TRBD2 is a possible D gene (6 bases). Germline CDR1 reads MNHEY; CDR2 reads SVGAGI. The CDR3 has 15 amino acids. V dropped 2 bases and J dropped 0 bases, with 11 bases sitting between them. CDR3 sequence reads: CASSYRGGVSYEQYF. The CDR3 DNA is TGTGCCAGCAGTTACCGGGGCGGGGTCTCCTACGAGCAGTACTTC.

This chain links TRBV6-4 with TRBJ2-5, with TRBD2 matching 10 bases. Germline V gene data show CDR1 as MRHNA and CDR2 as SNTAGT. After removal of 3 bases from V and 11 bases from J, the junction contained 24 bases not matched to a gene. The CDR3 extends over 19 amino acids. CDR3 in amino acids: CASSESGSSGRCLEYEQYF. The CDR3 DNA sequence: TGTGCCAGCAGTGAAAGTGGTAGTAGCGGGAGGTGCCTGGAGTATGAGCAGTACTTC.

The chain carries TRBV2 and TRBJ2-2; D perhaps matches TRBD2 (6 bases). The CDR3 has 15 amino acids. Trimming pared 4 bases from V and 3 bases from J, leaving 12 bases between. Germline assignment: CDR1 SNHLY and CDR2 FYNNEI. CDR3 sequence (DNA): TGTGCCAGCAGTGTGAATAGCGGTTACACCGGGGAGCTGTTTTTT. Its translation: CASSVNSGYTGELFF.

The chain is built from TRBV9 and TRBJ1-1; 7 bases align to TRBD1. This CDR3 is 13 amino acids long. Germline V CDR1 and CDR2: SGDLS, YYNGEE. V gave up 3 bases and J gave up 6 bases; unmatched junction bases: 5. CDR3 DNA: TGTGCCAGCAGCGGACAGGGTGCGGCTGAAGCTTTCTTT. Translation gives CASSGQGAAEAFF.

The gene calls are TRBV6-1 and TRBJ1-2; D call uncertain. Trimming pared 5 bases from V and 5 bases from J, leaving 9 bases between. CDR1 is MNHNS and CDR2 is SASEGT in the germline V gene. CDR3 length equals 12 residues. CDR3 DNA sequence: TGTGCCAGCAGTCGAGCGGAATATGGCTACACCTTC. Its protein is CASSRAEYGYTF.

The CDR3 loop is CASRSPGKSPLHF. The CDR3 nucleotides read TGTGCCAGCAGGTCCCCAGGGAAATCACCCCTCCACTTT. The rearrangement joins TRBV27 to TRBJ1-6; TRBD1 is a possible D gene (5 bases). This CDR3 comprises 13 residues. Germline-derived CDR1 and CDR2 are MNHEY and SMNVEV (reference sequence). Trimming removed 6 bases at V and 10 bases at J, with 13 bases between.

The chain uses TRBV9 and TRBJ2-3; 16 positions match TRBD2. Per the germline V gene, CDR1 is SGDLS and CDR2 is YYNGEE. After removal of 2 bases from V and 8 bases from J, the junction contained 8 bases not matched to a gene. The CDR3 runs to 17 residues. CDR3 coding DNA: TGTGCCAGCAGCGTCGAACCGGGACTAGCGGGAGGGGGTACGCAGTATTTT. Its translation: CASSVEPGLAGGGTQYF. Using reference TRBV9 and TRBJ2-3 for the parts outside the CDR3, the full variable domain is DSGVTQTPKHLITATGQRVTLRCSPRSGDLSVYWYQQSLDQGLQFLIQYYNGEERAKGNILERFSAQQFPDLHSELNLSSLELGDSALYFCASSVEPGLAGGGTQYFGPGTRLTVL.

The rearrangement links TRBV28 to TRBJ2-3; D unclear. The CDR3 is made up of 14 amino acids. Per germline, CDR1 MDHEN and CDR2 SYDVKM. The ends were cut back, 4 bases at V and 2 bases at J, with 10 bases in the middle. CDR3 bases: TGTGCCAGCAGTTCGTCTCTCCTCACAGATACGCAGTATTTT. This codes for CASSSSLLTDTQYF.

J is TRBJ2-4 and V is TRBV6-5, with D possibly being TRBD1 (5 bases). Germline V gene data show CDR1 as MNHEY and CDR2 as SVGAGI. The germline V and J ends were trimmed by 8 bases and 9 bases, with 17 bases remaining between them. This CDR3 is 13 amino acids long. The CDR3 DNA is TGTGCCAGCGGCATCTCAGGGATCGGCATTCAGTACTTC. Translation gives CASGISGIGIQYF.

There are a few counts of this clone. The chain links TRBV5-1 to TRBJ1-1, with unresolved D. This CDR3 has 14 residues. CDR1 is SGHRS and CDR2 is YFSETQ in the germline V gene. V lost 4 bases to trimming and J lost 6 bases, with 16 bases between them. The CDR3 nucleotides read TGCGCCAGCAGCGCCGTCAGGCCACCCTCTGAAGCTTTCTTT. It is translated as CASSAVRPPSEAFF.

The V and J genes are TRBV29-1 and TRBJ2-5, with 7 bases identical to TRBD2. After removal of 8 bases from V and 4 bases from J, the junction contained 10 bases not matched to a gene. Germline CDR1 reads SQVTM; CDR2 reads ANQGSEA. The CDR3 runs 13 residues. In DNA, the CDR3 is TGCAGCTCGGGGGGTGAGGGAGGAGAGACCCAGTACTTC. It yields the protein CSSGGEGGETQYF. The full variable domain, its missing parts supplied by reference TRBV29-1 and TRBJ2-5, is SAVISQKPSRDICQRGTSLTIQCQVDSQVTMMFWYRQQPGQSLTLIATANQGSEATYESGFVIDKFPISRPNLTFSTLTVSNMSPEDSSIYLCSSGGEGGETQYFGPGTRLLVL.

The chain carries TRBV5-6 and TRBJ2-3, with D possibly being TRBD1 (6 bases). CDR1 and CDR2 (germline): SGHDT, YYEEEE. Trimming cost V 3 bases and J 0 bases, with 20 bases left between them. The CDR3 is made up of 18 amino acids. The CDR3 spells CASSSRGLPPLSTDTQYF. CDR3 nucleotides: TGTGCCAGCAGCTCCAGGGGTCTTCCTCCCCTTAGCACAGATACGCAGTATTTT.

The genes are TRBV6-1 and TRBJ1-5; TRBD1 matches 7 bases. J lost 4 bases, V lost 6 bases, and 9 bases had no gene match. CDR1 and CDR2 (germline): MNHNS, SASEGT. The CDR3 contains 15 residues. CDR3 nucleotide sequence: TGTGCCAGCAGCCCAGGGGGGCGGCGGAATCAGCCCCAGCATTTT. This encodes CASSPGGRRNQPQHF.

This chain links TRBV14 with TRBJ2-7; a possible D gene is TRBD2 (5 bases). Deletions cut 0 bases from V and 2 bases from J, with 14 bases between. The CDR3 has 16 residues. From germline, CDR1 is SGHDN and CDR2 FVKESK. DNA of the CDR3: TGTGCCAGCAGCCAAGATCTTACGGGGTTTCCCTACGAGCAGTACTTC. This translates into CASSQDLTGFPYEQYF.

The chain recombines TRBV6-5 with TRBJ2-7; 11 bases are shared with TRBD1. The V and J ends lost 2 bases and 3 bases, in that order; junction bases with no gene match: 0. Germline V gene lookup returns CDR1 MNHEY and CDR2 SVGAGI. This CDR3 spans 14 amino acids. The DNA for the CDR3 is TGTGCCAGCAGTTACGGGACAGGGGGCTACGAGCAGTACTTC. Protein: CASSYGTGGYEQYF.

This clone was counted between two and nine times. The V gene is TRBV5-1, the J gene TRBJ2-1, with 7 bases identical to TRBD1. V shed 2 bases, J shed 4 bases, and the junction held 6 bases outside the gene matches. The CDR3 sequence is 15 residues long. CDR1 and CDR2 (germline): SGHRS, YFSETQ. CDR3 protein: CASSFPRQGYNEQFF. The CDR3 DNA is TGCGCCAGCAGCTTTCCGAGACAGGGTTACAATGAGCAGTTCTTC.

The chain's CDR3 is CAWSPRDRQEETQYF. As DNA, the CDR3 is TGTGCCTGGTCACCCCGGGACAGACAAGAAGAGACCCAGTACTTC. The chain combines TRBV30 with TRBJ2-5; 7 bases align to TRBD1. The CDR3 is 15 residues long. Looked up from germline, CDR1 is GTSNPN and CDR2 is SVGIG (reference sequence). Losses at the gene ends were 5 bases for V and 3 bases for J; bases not matched to a gene: 12.